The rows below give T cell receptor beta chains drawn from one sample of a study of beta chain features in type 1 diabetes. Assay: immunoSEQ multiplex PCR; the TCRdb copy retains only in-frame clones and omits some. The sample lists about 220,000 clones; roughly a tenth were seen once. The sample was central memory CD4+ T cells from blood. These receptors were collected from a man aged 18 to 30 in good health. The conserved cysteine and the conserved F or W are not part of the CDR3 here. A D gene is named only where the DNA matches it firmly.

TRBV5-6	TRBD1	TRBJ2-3	ASTDRGSGDTQY
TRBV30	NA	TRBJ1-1	AWIGNTEAF
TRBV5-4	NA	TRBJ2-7	ASSLGDTYEQY
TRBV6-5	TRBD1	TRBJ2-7	ASRAGGPYEQY
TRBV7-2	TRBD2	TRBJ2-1	ASTLAGGTEQF
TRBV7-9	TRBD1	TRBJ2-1	ASSLGDRGSYNEQF
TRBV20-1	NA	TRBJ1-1	SAAGNTEAF
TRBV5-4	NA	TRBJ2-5	ASRGGPEETQY
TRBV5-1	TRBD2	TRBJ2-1	ASSLPGLAGEF
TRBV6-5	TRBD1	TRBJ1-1	ASSYSLTGGTEAF
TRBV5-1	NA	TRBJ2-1	ASSSTGPRSNEQF
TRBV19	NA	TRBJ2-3	ASSATTDTQY
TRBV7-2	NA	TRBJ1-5	ASSPVTGLRPQH
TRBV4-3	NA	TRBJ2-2	ASSRMEGAGELF
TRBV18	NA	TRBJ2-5	ASSRDLLETQY
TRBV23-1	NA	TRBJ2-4	ASTSGDTAKNIQY
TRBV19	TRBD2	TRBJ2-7	ASSKVASGPLGEQY
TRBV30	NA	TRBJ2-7	AWSGGRSAYEQY
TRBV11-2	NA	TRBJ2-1	ASSSRTDPESEQF
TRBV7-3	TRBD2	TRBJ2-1	ASSLYPRAGKSSYNEQF
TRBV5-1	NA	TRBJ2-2	ASGADGTGELF
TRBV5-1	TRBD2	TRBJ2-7	ASSLAGTSGEEQY
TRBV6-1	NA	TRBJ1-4	ASSSQQDRSEKLF
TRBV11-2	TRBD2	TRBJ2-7	ASSLDWTSGALEQY
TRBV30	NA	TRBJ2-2	AWGQSAGELF
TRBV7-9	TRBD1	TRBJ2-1	ASSLSGTAYNEQF
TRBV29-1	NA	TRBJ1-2	SVVVGSVGGYT
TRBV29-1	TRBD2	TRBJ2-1	SVGTSGANNEQF
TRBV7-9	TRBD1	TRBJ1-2	ASSFAQGDGYT
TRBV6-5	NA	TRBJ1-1	ASRDYTEAF
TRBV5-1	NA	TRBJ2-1	ASSLEAVYNEQF
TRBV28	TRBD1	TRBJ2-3	ASSLSTGGITDTQY
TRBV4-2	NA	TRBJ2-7	ASSREGDGGNGYEQY
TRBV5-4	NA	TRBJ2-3	ASSLAGTDTQY
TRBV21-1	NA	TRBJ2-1	ASSKGGLAGLFVYNEQF
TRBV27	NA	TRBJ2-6	ASSLGRPGANVLT
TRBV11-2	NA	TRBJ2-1	ASSPTSNEQF
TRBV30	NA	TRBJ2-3	ACFRSGASTDTQY
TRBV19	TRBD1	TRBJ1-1	ASRKDRAMNTEAF
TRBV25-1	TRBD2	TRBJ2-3	ASRRSGGLAGNTDTQY
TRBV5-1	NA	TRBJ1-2	ASSLETGDGYGYT
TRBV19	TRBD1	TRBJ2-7	ASSIGTGGFYEQY
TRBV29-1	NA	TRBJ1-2	SGGLAGGNYGYT
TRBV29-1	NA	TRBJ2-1	SVDTDLRSYNEQF